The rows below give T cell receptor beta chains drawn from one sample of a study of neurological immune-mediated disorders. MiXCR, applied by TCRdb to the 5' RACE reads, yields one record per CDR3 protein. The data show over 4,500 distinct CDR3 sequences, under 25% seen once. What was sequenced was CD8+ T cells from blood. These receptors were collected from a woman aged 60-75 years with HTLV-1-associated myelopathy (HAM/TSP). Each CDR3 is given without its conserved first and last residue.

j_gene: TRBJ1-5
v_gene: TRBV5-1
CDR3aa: ASSLLPGTGGGQPQH

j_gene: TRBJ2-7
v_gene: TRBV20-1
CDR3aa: SARGDSYEQY

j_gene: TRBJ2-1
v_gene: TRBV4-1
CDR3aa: ASSLAGGRNEQF

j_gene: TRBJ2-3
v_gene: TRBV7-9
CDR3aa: ANSLVASGSGDTQY

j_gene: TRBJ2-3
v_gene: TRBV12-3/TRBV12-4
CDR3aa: ASSPHRGSDTQY

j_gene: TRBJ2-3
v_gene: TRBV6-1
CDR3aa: ASSSTGTGIDTQY

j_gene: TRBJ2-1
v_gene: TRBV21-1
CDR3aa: ASSKGASISEQF

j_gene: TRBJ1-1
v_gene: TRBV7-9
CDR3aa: ASRPNRQAEAF

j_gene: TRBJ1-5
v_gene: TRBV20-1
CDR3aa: SARGQISNQPQH

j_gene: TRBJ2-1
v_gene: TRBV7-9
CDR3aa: ASSLVGGEQF

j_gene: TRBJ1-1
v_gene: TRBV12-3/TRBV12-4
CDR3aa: ASSLTENTEAF

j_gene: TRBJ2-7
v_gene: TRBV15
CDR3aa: ATSLDREGYEQY

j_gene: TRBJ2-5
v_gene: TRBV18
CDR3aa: ASSPPEVLETQY

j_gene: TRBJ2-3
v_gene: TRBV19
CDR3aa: ASSIIPTADTQY

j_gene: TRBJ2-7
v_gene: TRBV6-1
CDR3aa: ASSEHGGNVAYEQY

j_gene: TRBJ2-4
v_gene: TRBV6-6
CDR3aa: ASTPDRFENIQY

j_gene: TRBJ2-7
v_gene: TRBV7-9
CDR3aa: ASSPNYEQY

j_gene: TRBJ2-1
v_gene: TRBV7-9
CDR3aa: ASSLNSVNEQF

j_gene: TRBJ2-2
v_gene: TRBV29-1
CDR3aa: SVGHGLAGGNAGELF

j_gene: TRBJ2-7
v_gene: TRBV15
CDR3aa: ATSRDRGTGDNEQY

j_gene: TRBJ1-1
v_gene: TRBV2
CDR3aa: ASRATGEPMNTEAF

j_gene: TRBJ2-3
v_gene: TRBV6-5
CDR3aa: ASSITETDTQY

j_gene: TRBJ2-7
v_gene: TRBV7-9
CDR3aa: ASLRDRGLEQY

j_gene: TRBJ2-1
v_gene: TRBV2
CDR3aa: ARSVTGGDGSEQF

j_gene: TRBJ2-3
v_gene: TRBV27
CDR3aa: ASRTSTDTQY

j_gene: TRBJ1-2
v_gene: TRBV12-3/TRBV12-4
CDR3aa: ASSHIQGADGYT

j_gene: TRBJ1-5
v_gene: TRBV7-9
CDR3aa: ASSGGLDQPQH

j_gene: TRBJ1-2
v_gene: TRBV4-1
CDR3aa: ASSQENPRIYYGYT

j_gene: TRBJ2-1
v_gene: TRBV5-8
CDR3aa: ASSLNSNEQF

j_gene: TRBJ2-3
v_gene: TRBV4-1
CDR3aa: ASSQIIGQVTDTQY

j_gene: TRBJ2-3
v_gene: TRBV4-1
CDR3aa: ASSPPKGAGITDTQY

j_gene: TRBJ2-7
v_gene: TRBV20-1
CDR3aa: SARLSRRSYEQY

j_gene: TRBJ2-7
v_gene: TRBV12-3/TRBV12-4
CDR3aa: ASSFATGGFEQY

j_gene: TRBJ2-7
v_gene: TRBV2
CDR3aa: ASMSGGGIYEQY

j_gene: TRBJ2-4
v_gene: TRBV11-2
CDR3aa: ASGAGLEHIQY

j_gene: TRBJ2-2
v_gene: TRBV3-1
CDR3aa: ASSQGLGTGELF

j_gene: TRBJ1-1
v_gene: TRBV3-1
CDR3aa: ASSLKQGAWNTEAF

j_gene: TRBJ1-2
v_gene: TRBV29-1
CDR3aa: SAAGDRTGYT

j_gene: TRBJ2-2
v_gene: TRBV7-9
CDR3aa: ASRGTGELF

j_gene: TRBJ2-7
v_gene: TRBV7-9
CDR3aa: ASSLDGVFSYEQY

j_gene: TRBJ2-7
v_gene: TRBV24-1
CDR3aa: ATSDTGQTYEQY

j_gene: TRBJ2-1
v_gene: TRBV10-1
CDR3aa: ASSEGGSYNEQF

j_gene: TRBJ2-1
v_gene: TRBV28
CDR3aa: ASSLGAGGPYNEQF

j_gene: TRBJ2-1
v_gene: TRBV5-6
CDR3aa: ASSPGTSGAYSYNEQF

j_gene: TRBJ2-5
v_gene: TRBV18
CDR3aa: ASSPQGQGDQETQY

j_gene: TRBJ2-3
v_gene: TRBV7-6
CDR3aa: ASSLVGQGTDTQY

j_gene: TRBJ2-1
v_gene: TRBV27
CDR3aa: ARSSESSYNEQF

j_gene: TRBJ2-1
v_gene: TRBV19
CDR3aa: ASSIDGVSSNEQF

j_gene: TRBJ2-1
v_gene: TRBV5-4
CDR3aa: ASSWGGNEQF

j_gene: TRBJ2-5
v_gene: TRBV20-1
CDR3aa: SATPGETQY

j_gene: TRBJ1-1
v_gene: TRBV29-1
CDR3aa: SVERGTGSEAF

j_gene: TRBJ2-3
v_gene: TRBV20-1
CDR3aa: SARSANDGGQY

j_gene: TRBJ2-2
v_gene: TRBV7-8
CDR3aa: ASSETSGANTGELF

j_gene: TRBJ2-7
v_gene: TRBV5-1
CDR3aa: ASSLAEQGRFLEQY

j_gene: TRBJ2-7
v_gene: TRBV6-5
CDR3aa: ASSEGLTSARYEQY